Each of the 3 T cell receptor beta chains below was sequenced from the same sample in a study of blood T cell repertoires in COVID-19. Sequencing used immunoSEQ multiplex PCR; TCRdb keeps in-frame clones, though not all of them. This table has about 180,000 clones, 86% appearing once. The sequenced material came from PBMCs or T cells enriched from blood (not recorded which). These receptor sequences come from a woman aged 30 to 39 who had recovered from COVID-19.

In this sample, this clone turned up once. As DNA, the CDR3 is TGTGCCAGCAGTGAGGGACAGGGATACGAAAAACTGTTTTTT. Protein: CASSEGQGYEKLFF. The genes are TRBV2 and TRBJ1-4; TRBD1 aligns across 9 bases. After removal of 3 bases from V and 8 bases from J, the junction contained 4 bases not matched to a gene. Germline values: CDR1 SNHLY, CDR2 FYNNEI. This CDR3 has 14 amino acids.

The chain couples TRBV28 to TRBJ2-7; D may be TRBD1 (5 bases). Germline V CDR1 and CDR2: MDHEN, SYDVKM. The ends were cut back, 5 bases at V and 4 bases at J, with 9 bases in the middle. The CDR3 extends over 12 amino acids. DNA for the CDR3: TGTGCCAGCAGTCGAGACAGTTACGAGCAGTACTTC. It yields the protein CASSRDSYEQYF. Using reference TRBV28 and TRBJ2-7 for the parts outside the CDR3, the full variable domain is DVKVTQSSRYLVKRTGEKVFLECVQDMDHENMFWYRQDPGLGLRLIYFSYDVKMKEKGDIPEGYSVSREKKERFSLILESASTNQTSMYLCASSRDSYEQYFGPGTRLTVT.

This clone was seen a single time. The chain has TRBV4-1 and TRBJ1-5; TRBD1 might be the D (6 bases). The CDR3 contains 16 residues. Trimming cost V 0 bases and J 4 bases, with 13 bases left between them. CDR1 and CDR2 (germline): MGHRA, YSYEKL. The CDR3 nucleotides are TGCGCCAGCAGCCAAGATGCAGGACAGCTTAATCAGCCCCAGCATTTT. Translation: CASSQDAGQLNQPQHF.